A selection of T cell receptor beta chains follows, all from one sample in a study of PD-L1 blockade in urothelial cancer. Produced via immunoSEQ multiplex PCR; TCRdb's table is partial and in-frame only. The sample lists 35,000 to 45,000 clones; about 90% were seen once. The specimen comprised PBMCs, sampled around atezolizumab (anti-PD-L1) treatment. The receptors were gathered from a man between 70 and 80 years old with urothelial cancer. Both conserved end residues are trimmed from each CDR3. Each record gives: J gene, V gene, CDR3 protein.

TRBJ2-2 | TRBV5-1 | ASSLEAGGPSGELF
TRBJ2-4 | TRBV28 | ASSMSGTVKNIQY
TRBJ2-1 | TRBV27 | ASRGVGTGGTEQF
TRBJ1-1 | TRBV11-2 | ASSLDIRDRLSMGAF
TRBJ2-7 | TRBV4-2 | ASSQESEGSYEQY
TRBJ1-2 | TRBV19 | ASSPLRGTGGLEDYGYT
TRBJ2-7 | TRBV28 | ASSFPGGHEQY
TRBJ2-7 | TRBV7-9 | ASSLSLVEQY
TRBJ2-7 | TRBV20-1 | SARDSYEQY
TRBJ2-6 | TRBV5-1 | ASSLGRSWYRGPASGANVLT
TRBJ2-1 | TRBV7-3 | ASSPWVGERNEQF
TRBJ2-5 | TRBV15 | ATSRPTRGAETQY
TRBJ2-3 | TRBV5-1 | ASSLEVGSGSMTDTQY
TRBJ2-7 | TRBV4-2 | ASSQAQEGGYEQY
TRBJ2-1 | TRBV5-4 | ASSPGLNEQF
TRBJ1-2 | TRBV14 | ASSQVPLYGYT
TRBJ1-1 | TRBV5-1 | ASSLDWDRNTEAF
TRBJ1-5 | TRBV2 | ASRRSTDSWRQPQH
TRBJ1-1 | TRBV5-1 | ASSSQPGSNTEAF
TRBJ1-3 | TRBV28 | ASRRYGGNPGNTIY
TRBJ1-2 | TRBV6-4 | ASSPDRLNYGYT
TRBJ2-5 | TRBV7-2 | ASSPRTGRIAETQY
TRBJ2-7 | TRBV7-5 | ARSSGQGGLYEQY
TRBJ2-7 | TRBV6-5 | ASSPPRGASSEQY
TRBJ2-5 | TRBV5-1 | ASSLLSRQGETQY
TRBJ2-5 | TRBV9 | ASSVASGGGLETQY
TRBJ2-7 | TRBV19 | ASSIGSSYEQY
TRBJ2-1 | TRBV27 | ASSLVGVYNEQF
TRBJ2-7 | TRBV5-4 | ASSFGSYEQY
TRBJ2-7 | TRBV10-3 | AISDRFRGTGASSYEQY
TRBJ2-7 | TRBV9 | ASSVAGTGDYEQY
TRBJ2-2 | TRBV27 | ASTPSGSSGLVTGELF
TRBJ2-7 | TRBV28 | ASRGTLAGYYEQY
TRBJ1-2 | TRBV4-2 | ASSQDYRGWTNYGYT
TRBJ1-3 | TRBV5-1 | ASSLEQGSGNTIY
TRBJ2-1 | TRBV7-9 | ASSLLGTRTGNEQF
TRBJ2-1 | TRBV5-1 | ASSLVASHNEQF
TRBJ2-3 | TRBV11-2 | ASSRSGLGWTDTQY
TRBJ1-1 | TRBV5-1 | ASSFGQGGMNTEAF
TRBJ2-2 | TRBV9 | ASSVDGTGELF